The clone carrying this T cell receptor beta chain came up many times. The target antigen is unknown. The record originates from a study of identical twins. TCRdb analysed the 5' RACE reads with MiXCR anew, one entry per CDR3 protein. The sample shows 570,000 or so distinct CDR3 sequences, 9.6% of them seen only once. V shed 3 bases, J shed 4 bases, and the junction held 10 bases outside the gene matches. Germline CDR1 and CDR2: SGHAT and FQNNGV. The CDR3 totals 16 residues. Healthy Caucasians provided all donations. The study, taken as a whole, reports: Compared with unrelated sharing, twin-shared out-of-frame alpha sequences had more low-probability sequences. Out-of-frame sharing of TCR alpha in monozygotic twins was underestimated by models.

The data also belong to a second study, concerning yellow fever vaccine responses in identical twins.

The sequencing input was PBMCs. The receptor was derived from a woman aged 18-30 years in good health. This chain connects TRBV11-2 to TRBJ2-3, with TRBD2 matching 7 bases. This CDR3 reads CASSFGTNSFSDTQYF. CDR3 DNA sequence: TGTGCCAGCAGCTTCGGGACTAATAGTTTTTCAGATACGCAGTATTTT.